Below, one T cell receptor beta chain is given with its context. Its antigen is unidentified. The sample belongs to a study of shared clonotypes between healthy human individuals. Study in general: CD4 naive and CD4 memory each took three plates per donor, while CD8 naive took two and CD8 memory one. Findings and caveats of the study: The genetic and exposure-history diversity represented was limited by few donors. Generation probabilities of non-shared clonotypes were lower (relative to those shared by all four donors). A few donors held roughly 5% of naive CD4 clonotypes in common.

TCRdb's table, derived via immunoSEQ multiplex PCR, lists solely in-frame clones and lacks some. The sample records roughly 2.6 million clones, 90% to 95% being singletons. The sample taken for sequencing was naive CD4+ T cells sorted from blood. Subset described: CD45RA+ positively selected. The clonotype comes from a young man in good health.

The DNA of the CDR3 is TGTGCCAGCAGCGTAGGGCAGATTACTAACTATGGCTACACCTTC. Its translation is CASSVGQITNYGYTF. The rearrangement uses TRBV9 and TRBJ1-2; D unclear. CDR3 length equals 15 residues. With 0 bases removed from V and 0 bases from J, the gap between germline ends came to 9 bases. Looked up from germline, CDR1 is SGDLS and CDR2 is YYNGEE.